This T cell receptor (beta chain) was observed in a study of T-cell memory formation after mild COVID-19. Study results and limitations: Mostly located in CM and EM were contracting CD4+ clones, with contracting CD8+ clones located in EMRA.

The germline V and J ends were trimmed by 4 bases and 3 bases, with 7 bases remaining between them. CDR1 is MNHEY, CDR2 SVGEGT, per germline. The CDR3 runs to 12 residues. One entry per CDR3 protein results from TCRdb running MiXCR on the 5' RACE reads. The sample includes about 560,000 distinct CDR3 sequences, roughly 17% of them seen just once. To note about this clonotype: Its antigen is not identified.

The chain recombines TRBV6-2 or TRBV6-3 with TRBJ2-7, with a tentative D call TRBD2 (5 bases). The specimen sequenced was PBMCs or a T cell subset sorted from them (not recorded which). This receptor was obtained from an adult woman who had mild COVID-19 (a few samples of this study predate the infection). Cell type and time point are not known. The CDR3 region is CASSSDYYEQYF. The CDR3 nucleotides read TGTGCCAGCAGTTCCGACTACTACGAGCAGTACTTC.